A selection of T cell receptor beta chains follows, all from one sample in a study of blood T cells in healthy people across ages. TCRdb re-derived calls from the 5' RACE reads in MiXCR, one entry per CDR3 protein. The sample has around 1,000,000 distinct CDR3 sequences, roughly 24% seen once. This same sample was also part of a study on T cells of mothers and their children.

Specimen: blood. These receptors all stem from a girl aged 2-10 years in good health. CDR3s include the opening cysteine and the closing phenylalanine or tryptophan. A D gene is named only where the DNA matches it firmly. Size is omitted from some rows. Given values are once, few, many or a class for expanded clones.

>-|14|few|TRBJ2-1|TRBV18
CASSPPWDPNEQFF
TGTGCCAGCTCACCACCATGGGATCCCAATGAGCAGTTCTTC
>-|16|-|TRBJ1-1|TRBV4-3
CASSQDFLGGRTEAFF
TGCGCCAGCAGCCAAGATTTTTTGGGAGGTAGAACTGAAGCTTTCTTT
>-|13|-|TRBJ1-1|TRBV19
CASSTRLNTEAFF
TGTGCCAGTAGTACCCGATTGAACACTGAAGCTTTCTTT
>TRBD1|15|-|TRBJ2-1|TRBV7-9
CASSRPGQTGNEQFF
TGTGCCAGCAGCCGACCGGGACAGACTGGCAATGAGCAGTTCTTC
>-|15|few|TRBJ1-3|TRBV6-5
CASSYTRTPGNTIYF
TGTGCCAGCAGTTACACCCGGACTCCTGGAAACACCATATATTTT
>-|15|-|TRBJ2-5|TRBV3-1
CASSQSLGRTETQYF
TGTGCCAGCAGCCAAAGCCTGGGCAGGACGGAGACCCAGTACTTC
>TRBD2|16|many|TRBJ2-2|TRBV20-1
CSARDLSSGLTGELFF
TGCAGTGCTAGAGATTTGTCTAGCGGATTAACCGGGGAGCTGTTTTTT
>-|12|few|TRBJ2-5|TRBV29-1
CSGGKYQETQYF
TGCAGTGGGGGGAAGTACCAAGAGACCCAGTACTTC
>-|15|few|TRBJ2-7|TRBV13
CASSLGATSPYEQYF
TGTGCCAGCAGCTTAGGGGCCACAAGCCCATACGAGCAGTACTTC
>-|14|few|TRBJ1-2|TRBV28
CAAGGEPPFYGYTF
TGTGCCGCCGGGGGGGAGCCCCCCTTCTATGGCTACACCTTC
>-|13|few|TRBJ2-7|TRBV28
CASRVGFTYEQYF
TGTGCCAGCCGTGTGGGATTCACCTACGAGCAATACTTC
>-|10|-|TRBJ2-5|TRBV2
CASSTNTQYF
TGTGCCAGCAGCACCAATACCCAGTACTTC
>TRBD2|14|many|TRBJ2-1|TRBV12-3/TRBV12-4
CASSLTSGRDEQFF
TGTGCCAGCAGCCTGACTAGCGGGAGAGACGAGCAGTTCTTC
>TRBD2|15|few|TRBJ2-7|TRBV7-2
CASSLRLAGVYEQYF
TGTGCCAGCAGCTTACGACTAGCGGGAGTTTACGAGCAGTACTTC
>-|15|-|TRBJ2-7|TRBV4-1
CASSQVQGRSYEQYF
TGCGCCAGCAGCCAAGTACAGGGCCGCTCCTACGAGCAGTACTTC
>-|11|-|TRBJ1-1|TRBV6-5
CASSDAAEAFF
TGTGCCAGCAGCGACGCTGCAGAAGCTTTCTTT
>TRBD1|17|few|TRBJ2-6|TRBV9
CASSPWDSLSGANVLTF
TGTGCCAGCAGCCCCTGGGACAGCCTCTCTGGGGCCAACGTCCTGACTTTC
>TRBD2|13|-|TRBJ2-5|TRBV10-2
CASTGRPGGTQYF
TGCGCCAGCACCGGGAGGCCCGGCGGGACCCAGTACTTC
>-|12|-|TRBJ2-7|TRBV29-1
CSVLRPISKQYF
TGCAGCGTTTTGAGGCCCATTTCCAAGCAGTACTTC
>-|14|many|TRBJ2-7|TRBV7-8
CASSSGVSLYEQYF
TGTGCCAGCAGCTCAGGGGTTAGTCTCTACGAGCAGTACTTC
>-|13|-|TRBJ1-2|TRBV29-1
CSVDQDRRNGYTF
TGCAGCGTTGACCAGGACAGACGAAATGGCTACACCTTC
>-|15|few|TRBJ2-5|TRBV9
CASSPGVQTLETQYF
TGTGCCAGCAGCCCAGGCGTACAGACCCTTGAGACCCAGTACTTC
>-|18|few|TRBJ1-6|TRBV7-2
CASSLRQPQISYNSPLHF
TGTGCCAGCAGCTTGCGGCAGCCGCAGATCTCCTATAATTCACCCCTCCACTTT
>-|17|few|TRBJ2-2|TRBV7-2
CASSLALSGVFTGELFF
TGTGCCAGCAGCTTAGCGCTAAGTGGGGTGTTCACCGGGGAGCTGTTTTTT
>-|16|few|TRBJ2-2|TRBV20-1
CSASPLSLLDTGELFF
TGCAGTGCTAGCCCCCTCTCCTTGTTAGACACCGGGGAGCTGTTTTTT
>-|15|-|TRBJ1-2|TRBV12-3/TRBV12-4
CASSLPLGRIYGYTF
TGTGCCAGCAGTTTACCCCTGGGAAGGATCTATGGCTACACCTTC
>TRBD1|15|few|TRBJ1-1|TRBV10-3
CAISEPTGRNTEAFF
TGTGCCATCAGTGAGCCGACAGGGAGGAACACTGAAGCTTTCTTT
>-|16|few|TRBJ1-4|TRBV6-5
CASSPRLGLLAEKLFF
TGTGCCAGCAGTCCTCGACTGGGTCTATTAGCAGAAAAACTGTTTTTT
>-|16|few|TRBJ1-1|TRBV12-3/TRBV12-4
CASRPITGPLNTEAFF
TGTGCCAGCAGGCCCATTACAGGGCCCTTGAACACTGAAGCTTTCTTT
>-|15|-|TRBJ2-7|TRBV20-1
CSARDPGGGLYEQYF
TGCAGTGCTAGAGATCCGGGGGGCGGACTATACGAGCAGTACTTC
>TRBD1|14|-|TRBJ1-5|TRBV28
CASSKTGGYQPQHF
TGTGCCAGCAGCAAGACAGGGGGCTATCAGCCCCAGCATTTT
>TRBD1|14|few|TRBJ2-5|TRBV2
CASSEEGTGEEQYF
TGTGCCAGCAGTGAAGAGGGGACAGGGGAAGAGCAGTACTTC
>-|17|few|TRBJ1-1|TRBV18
CASSPEAAVRFISEAFF
TGTGCCAGCTCCCCCGAGGCGGCGGTAAGGTTTATTTCTGAAGCTTTCTTT